This T cell receptor (beta chain) was recorded in a study of blood T cell repertoires in COVID-19. In the study overall: Collection of acute and convalescent COVID-19 samples took place in the United States, Italy and Spain. PBMCs, B-cell-depleted T cells, or T cells were the source of the cDNA or gDNA that made up the material.

Original handling: Quantification of nucleated cells was approximated via reference gene primer amplification. TCRdb keeps only in-frame clones here, not all; method: immunoSEQ multiplex PCR. From that table come the V and J calls and clone size; the DNA was used to work out D and trimming. In the table there are 260,000 or so clones, roughly 86% of which are singletons. The CDR3 has 15 amino acids. The germline V gene has CDR1 MNHEY and CDR2 SMNVEV (reference sequence). The V and J ends lost 4 bases and 6 bases, in that order; junction bases with no gene match: 6. The chain recombines TRBV27 with TRBJ1-6, with TRBD1 matching over 7 bases. The sequenced sample was peripheral blood. The sequence was collected from a man younger than 35 with active or convalescent COVID-19. The DNA for the CDR3 is TGTGCCAGCAGTTACACCGCAGGGGGTAATTCACCCCTCCACTTT. Its protein is CASSYTAGGNSPLHF.